Below, 27 T cell receptor beta chains from the same sample are listed, as sequenced in a study of regulatory T cells in long-lasting Graves disease. Documented time point: persistent/refractory GD, antithyroid drugs over 5 years with positive TRAb. Making the TCR library involved RNA that had been extracted from PBMCs. The authors built TCR beta libraries using iRepertoire HTBI primers and Arm-PCR of CDR3 regions. TCRdb fed the multiplex PCR reads into MiXCR, producing one record per CDR3 protein. The top ten hold about 42% of the sample, which has 500,000 to 700,000 distinct CDR3 sequences, 25% to 35% seen once. Sequences were derived from peripheral blood mononuclear cells (PBMCs), sampled when the disease was refractory, from a patient treated with antithyroid drugs. The receptor set was obtained from a female donor with Graves disease.

This clonotype came up a few times. J is TRBJ1-1 and V is TRBV27; TRBD1 agrees at 7 bases. The CDR3 consists of 17 residues. Germline-derived CDR1 and CDR2 are MNHEY and SMNVEV (reference sequence). V shed 2 bases, J shed 3 bases, and the junction held 12 bases outside the gene matches. CDR3 sequence: CASSLRQGFGIDTEAFF. As DNA, the CDR3 is TGTGCCAGCAGTTTACGACAGGGTTTTGGCATTGACACTGAAGCTTTCTTT.

There are a few counts of this clonotype. V usage is TRBV6-5 and J usage is TRBJ2-1, with 10 bases matching TRBD2. The CDR3 consists of 16 residues. Per the germline V gene, CDR1 is MNHEY and CDR2 is SVGAGI. V shed 4 bases, J shed 5 bases, and the junction held 8 bases outside the gene matches. The CDR3 nucleotides are TGTGCCAGCAGTTCCCGGACTAGCGGAGCCCACAATGAGCAGTTCTTC. As protein: CASSSRTSGAHNEQFF.

This clonotype was counted only a few times. This chain connects TRBV12-5 to TRBJ2-5, with a weak D call TRBD1 (5 bases). The length of the CDR3 is 16 residues. Trimming took off 4 bases at V and 0 bases at J, with 15 bases between the two ends. The V gene's germline CDR1 is LGHNT and CDR2 FRNRAP. In DNA form, the CDR3 reads TGTGCTAGTGGTTCTCAGGGTTCAAGAAACCAAGAGACCCAGTACTTC. Protein: CASGSQGSRNQETQYF.

The chain links TRBV7-2 to TRBJ1-2; D may be TRBD1 (6 bases). Germline V lookup: CDR1 SGHTA, CDR2 FQGNSA. Trimming left V 2 bases short and J 11 bases short, with 15 bases between. This CDR3 is 13 amino acids long. CDR3 loop: CASSLSTRGGYTF. CDR3 coding DNA: TGTGCCAGCAGCTTATCGACAAGGGGGGGATACACCTTC.

The rearrangement joins TRBV5-1 to TRBJ1-3; 7 positions agree with TRBD1. This CDR3 is 14 amino acids long. Trimming cost V 8 bases and J 0 bases; bases outside gene matches: 5. The germline CDR1 and CDR2 sequences are SGHRS and YFSETQ. The chain's CDR3 is CASWTGLSGNTIYF. DNA for the CDR3: TGCGCCAGTTGGACAGGACTCTCTGGAAACACCATATATTTT.

This clonotype was picked up many times. The CDR3 here is CASLTSGRTIGANVLTF. For the CDR3, the DNA is TGTGCCAGCCTAACTAGCGGGAGGACCATTGGGGCCAACGTCCTGACTTTC. V usage is TRBV6-1 and J usage is TRBJ2-6, with TRBD2 identical over 12 bases. J was trimmed by 3 bases and V by 8 bases; bases with no gene match: 8. CDR1 and CDR2 from the germline V gene are MNHNS and SASEGT. The CDR3 totals 17 residues.

The chain combines TRBV6-1 with TRBJ2-7, with 10 positions matching TRBD1. Germline V gene lookup returns CDR1 MNHNS and CDR2 SASEGT. Losses at the gene ends were 10 bases for V and 3 bases for J; bases not matched to a gene: 9. This CDR3 region has 14 residues. The chain's CDR3 is CATQRTGGDYEQYF. The CDR3 nucleotides are TGTGCCACCCAACGGACAGGGGGGGACTACGAGCAGTACTTC.

This clonotype was recorded a few times. V gene TRBV3-1 combines with J gene TRBJ2-7; 8 bases agree with TRBD1. This CDR3 is built from 14 residues. Trimming cost V 5 bases and J 2 bases; bases outside gene matches: 5. The V gene's germline CDR1 is LGHDT and CDR2 YNNKEL (reference sequence). CDR3 sequence reads: CASSAQGAAYEQYF. The CDR3 region has the DNA TGTGCCAGCAGCGCCCAGGGGGCAGCCTACGAGCAGTACTTC.

J is TRBJ2-7 and V is TRBV5-1; D could derive from TRBD1 or TRBD2 (5 bases each). V was shortened by 2 bases and J by 1 base, with 13 bases between the two germline ends. In germline, CDR1 is SGHRS, CDR2 YFSETQ. This CDR3 is built from 15 residues. The CDR3: CASSFGPGASYEQYF. The DNA of the CDR3 is TGCGCCAGCAGCTTTGGACCCGGGGCTTCCTACGAGCAGTACTTC.

The chain combines TRBV20-1 with TRBJ1-1; TRBD1 might be the D (5 bases). This CDR3 is 13 amino acids long. Germline assignment: CDR1 DFQATT and CDR2 SNEGSKA (reference sequence). Trimming shortened V by 4 bases and J by 1 base, and 10 bases separated the two germline ends. DNA of the CDR3: TGCAGTGCTACGATCCAGGGGAACACTGAAGCTTTCTTT. Encoded protein: CSATIQGNTEAFF.

This sequence joins TRBV7-2 and TRBJ1-4; D is unclear. Germline lookup yields CDR1 SGHTA and CDR2 FQGNSA. CDR3 length: 16 amino acids. Trimming stripped 5 bases from V and 8 bases from J, with 21 bases between. Here the CDR3 DNA reads TGTGCCAGCAGCCCGTACCCATGGGTCTCGGGGGAAAAACTGTTTTTT. Its protein is CASSPYPWVSGEKLFF.

This clonotype was detected ten times or more. This chain connects TRBV28 to TRBJ2-6; no reliable D call. Per germline, CDR1 MDHEN and CDR2 SYDVKM. The CDR3 is 13 amino acids. V shed 7 bases and J shed 0 bases, with 4 bases lying between them. The chain's CDR3 is CASTTSGANVLTF. The DNA for the CDR3 is TGTGCCAGCACCACCTCTGGGGCCAACGTCCTGACTTTC. The entire variable domain, with the rest obtained from reference TRBV28 and TRBJ2-6, is as follows: DVKVTQSSRYLVKRTGEKVFLECVQDMDHENMFWYRQDPGLGLRLIYFSYDVKMKEKGDIPEGYSVSREKKERFSLILESASTNQTSMYLCASTTSGANVLTFGAGSRLTVL.

A few counts support this clonotype. The chain links TRBV7-2 to TRBJ2-7, with no clear D. Trimming removed 5 bases from V and 5 bases from J, with 10 bases in between. Germline V gene sequence: CDR1 SGHTA, CDR2 FQGNSA. The CDR3 has 12 amino acids. The CDR3 DNA reads as TGTGCCAGCAGCCCCGGCAAGAACGAGCAGTACTTC. It translates to CASSPGKNEQYF.

CDR3: CASSPARDRGLGYGYTF. The CDR3 DNA follows: TGTGCCAGCAGTCCTGCCCGGGACAGGGGGCTAGGCTATGGCTACACCTTC. This chain joins TRBV27 and TRBJ1-2; 12 bases map to TRBD1. V lost 5 bases to trimming and J lost 4 bases; unmatched junction nucleotides: 11. The CDR3 contains 17 residues. Germline V lookup: CDR1 MNHEY, CDR2 SMNVEV (reference sequence).

The rearrangement uses TRBV27 and TRBJ1-1; 10 bases align to TRBD1. V shed 7 bases and J 0 bases; nucleotides not matched to a gene: 5. The CDR3 consists of 15 residues. Germline lookup yields CDR1 MNHEY and CDR2 SMNVEV (reference sequence). CDR3 loop: CASMPGQGLNTEAFF. In DNA form, the CDR3 reads TGTGCCAGCATGCCGGGACAGGGGTTGAACACTGAAGCTTTCTTT.

This chain links TRBV20-1 with TRBJ1-5; weak D call: TRBD1 (5 bases). Germline CDR1 DFQATT, CDR2 SNEGSKA (reference sequence). The CDR3 has 14 residues. V lost 5 bases and J lost 0, with 11 bases in between. DNA of the CDR3: TGCAGTGCTGGGGGGGGGAGTAGCAATCAGCCCCAGCATTTT. Translation: CSAGGGSSNQPQHF.

Here the CDR3 DNA reads TGTGCCAGCAGTCCACCGAGAATAAACACCGGGGAGCTGTTTTTT. It is translated as CASSPPRINTGELFF. The chain has TRBV28 and TRBJ2-2; D is ambiguous. Germline CDR1 MDHEN, CDR2 SYDVKM. This CDR3 region has 15 residues. The V gene lost 5 bases and the J gene lost 2 bases, with 12 bases spanning the gap.

This clonotype was seen repeatedly, ten times or more. The genes are TRBV28 and TRBJ1-6; 8 nucleotides align to TRBD1. Germline V gene data show CDR1 as MDHEN and CDR2 as SYDVKM. Trimming at V came to 7 bases and at J to 8 bases, leaving 10 bases not matched to a gene. CDR3 length: 15 residues. The CDR3 bases are TGTGCCAGCAACTTGATGACAGGGGTGGATTCACCCCTCCACTTT. This translates into CASNLMTGVDSPLHF.

As to this clonotype: A much larger clonotype is one base distant, so this may be a read error. The genes are TRBV2 and TRBJ1-5; D unresolved. The V gene lost 6 bases and the J gene lost 6 bases, with 6 bases spanning the gap. Germline-derived CDR1 and CDR2 are SNHLY and FYNNEI. CDR3 length equals 11 residues. CDR3 loop: CASRVGQPQHF. The CDR3, as DNA: TGTGCCAGCAGGGTTGGTCAGCCCCAGCATTTT.

This clonotype was seen more than once but under ten times. The V and J genes are TRBV20-1 and TRBJ2-3; possible D gene TRBD2, 5 bases. The CDR3 covers 13 residues. Per germline, CDR1 DFQATT and CDR2 SNEGSKA (reference sequence). The ends were cut back, 4 bases at V and 0 bases at J, with 8 bases in the middle. CDR3 loop: CSATSGSTDTQYF. The CDR3 DNA reads as TGCAGTGCTACGAGCGGAAGCACAGATACGCAGTATTTT.

This clonotype has a handful of counts. This sequence joins TRBV11-2 and TRBJ2-7; D call uncertain. With 1 base removed from V and 1 base from J, the gap between germline ends came to 20 bases. The CDR3 runs to 18 residues. CDR1 SGHAT and CDR2 FQNNGV come from the germline V gene. The CDR3 coding sequence is TGTGCCAGCAGCTTAGGCCCTCCTCAGCGATTTGGTTCCTACGAGCAGTACTTC. Its translation: CASSLGPPQRFGSYEQYF.

The gene calls are TRBV20-1 and TRBJ1-1; D gene unclear. CDR3 length: 13 amino acids. The V end was cut by 3 bases, the J end by 1 base, with 9 bases between. Germline CDR1 and CDR2: DFQATT and SNEGSKA (reference sequence). CDR3 in DNA: TGCAGTGCTAGGATCGGCGGGAACACTGAAGCTTTCTTT. This gives the protein CSARIGGNTEAFF.

This clonotype appeared a single time. The chain couples TRBV7-9 to TRBJ2-7; D gene unclear. Trimming left V 4 bases short and J 3 bases short, with 7 bases between. This CDR3 has 12 amino acids. Germline CDR1 SEHNR, CDR2 FQNEAQ (reference sequence). The CDR3 loop is CASSYEFYEQYF. CDR3 nucleotide sequence: TGTGCCAGCAGCTATGAATTCTACGAGCAGTACTTC.

This sequence joins TRBV6-2 or TRBV6-3 and TRBJ2-3; 9 bases align to TRBD1. The CDR3 is 15 amino acids. CDR1 is MNHEY and CDR2 is SVGEGT in the germline V gene. After removal of 5 bases from V and 6 bases from J, the junction contained 9 bases not matched to a gene. DNA of the CDR3: TGTGCCAGCAGTCACCGGGACAGGGACGTCGATACGCAGTATTTT. Protein: CASSHRDRDVDTQYF.

This clonotype was observed many times. J is TRBJ2-5 and V is TRBV2; tentatively, D is TRBD2 (6 bases). CDR3 length: 18 residues. Trimming shortened V by 0 bases and J by 5 bases, and 22 bases separated the two germline ends. CDR1 is SNHLY and CDR2 is FYNNEI in the germline V gene. For the CDR3, the DNA is TGTGCCAGCAGTGAAGCGCCCCCAGGCCTAGCGTGGGTGGAGACCCAGTACTTC. Amino acid sequence: CASSEAPPGLAWVETQYF. The whole variable domain, remainder taken from reference TRBV2 and TRBJ2-5, is EPEVTQTPSHQVTQMGQEVILRCVPISNHLYFYWYRQILGQKVEFLVSFYNNEISEKSEIFDDQFSVERPDGSNFTLKIRSTKLEDSAMYFCASSEAPPGLAWVETQYFGPGTRLLVL.

V and J are TRBV9 and TRBJ2-5; 8 bases fit TRBD2. The CDR3 consists of 16 residues. Germline CDR1 SGDLS, CDR2 YYNGEE. The J segment lost 5 bases and the V segment lost 0 bases, leaving 9 bases of the junction unmatched. CDR3 coding DNA: TGTGCCAGCAGCGTAGGAACGGGAGGGCTGGAGGAGACCCAGTACTTC. Amino acid sequence: CASSVGTGGLEETQYF.

V gene TRBV6-1 combines with J gene TRBJ1-2, with 7 nucleotides matching TRBD1. The germline CDR1 and CDR2 sequences are MNHNS and SASEGT. The CDR3 sequence is 14 residues long. With 5 bases clipped from V and 6 bases from J, the junction kept 9 bases outside the gene matches. CDR3 sequence reads: CASSPFDRVDGYTF. In DNA, the CDR3 is TGTGCCAGCAGTCCCTTCGACAGGGTAGATGGCTACACCTTC.